This T cell receptor beta chain stems from a study of blood T cell repertoires in COVID-19. Study details: Spain, Italy and the United States supplied samples that represented acute and convalescent COVID-19. In each case, the material was cDNA or gDNA derived from T cells, B-cell-depleted T cells, or PBMCs.

The method was immunoSEQ multiplex PCR; TCRdb's version includes in-frame clones alone and lacks a portion of them. The sample consists of under 20,000 clones, approximately 83% of them appearing once. This CDR3 is 14 amino acids long. CDR1 SGHRS and CDR2 YFSETQ come from the germline V gene. Trimming removed 2 bases from V and 5 bases from J; junction bases left unmatched: 2. This chain links TRBV5-1 with TRBJ2-7; 12 bases line up with TRBD1. The TCR originated in a human donor in a cohort sampled during active COVID-19. Sequenced material: peripheral blood. The CDR3 here is CASSFGTGGHEQYF. CDR3 DNA sequence: TGCGCCAGCAGCTTTGGGACAGGGGGCCACGAGCAGTACTTC. Drawing the rest from reference TRBV5-1 and TRBJ2-7, the complete variable domain is KAGVTQTPRYLIKTRGQQVTLSCSPISGHRSVSWYQQTPGQGLQFLFEYFSETQRNKGNFPGRFSGRQFSNSRSEMNVSTLELGDSALYLCASSFGTGGHEQYFGPGTRLTVT.